This TCR beta chain appears in the sequencing data of a study of blood T cell repertoires in COVID-19. The overall study: Donors in the United States, Italy and Spain gave samples during acute or convalescent COVID-19.

Sequencing was performed with immunoSEQ multiplex PCR; in TCRdb, only in-frame clones are kept and a portion is missing. The repertoire holds around 280,000 clones, with approximately 90% as singletons. This CDR3 is built from 14 residues. Looked up from germline, CDR1 is SGHNT and CDR2 is YYREEE (reference sequence). J was trimmed by 9 bases and V by 0 bases; bases with no gene match: 6. This receptor was obtained from a woman aged 40 to 50 who had recovered from COVID-19. The sequenced sample was PBMCs or T cells enriched from blood (not recorded which). The genes are TRBV5-4 and TRBJ2-7, with TRBD1 identical over 10 bases. This CDR3 reads CASSLAGTGVGQYF. The CDR3 DNA reads as TGTGCCAGCAGCTTGGCCGGGACAGGGGTCGGGCAGTACTTC.